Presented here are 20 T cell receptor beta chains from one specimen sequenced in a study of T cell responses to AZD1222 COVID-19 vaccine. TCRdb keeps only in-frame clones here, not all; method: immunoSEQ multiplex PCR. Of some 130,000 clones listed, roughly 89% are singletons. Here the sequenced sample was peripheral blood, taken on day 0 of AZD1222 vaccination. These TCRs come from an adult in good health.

The CDR3 spells CASSQGTSRTNSPLHF. The CDR3 bases are TGCGCCAGCAGCCAAGGGACATCCAGGACTAATTCACCCCTCCACTTT. The chain is built from TRBV4-3 and TRBJ1-6; D may be TRBD1 (5 bases). V lost 1 base, J lost 6 bases, and 13 bases lay in between. CDR1 and CDR2 (germline): LGHNA, YSLEER. This CDR3 spans 16 amino acids.

Here the CDR3 reads CASSPQDSRPWYGYTF. CDR3 nucleotide sequence: TGTGCCAGCAGCCCCCAGGACAGCCGGCCATGGTATGGCTACACCTTC. This rearrangement joins TRBV9 to TRBJ1-2; weak D call: TRBD1 (6 bases). The V gene lost 4 bases and the J gene lost 5 bases, with 21 bases spanning the gap. The CDR3 contains 16 residues. Germline V gives CDR1 SGDLS, CDR2 YYNGEE.

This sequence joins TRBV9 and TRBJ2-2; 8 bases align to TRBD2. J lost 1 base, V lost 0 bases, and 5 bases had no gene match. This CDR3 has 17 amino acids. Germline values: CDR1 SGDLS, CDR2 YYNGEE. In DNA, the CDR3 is TGTGCCAGCAGCGTAGAGTCGCTAGCGGGGAACACCGGGGAGCTGTTTTTT. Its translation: CASSVESLAGNTGELFF.

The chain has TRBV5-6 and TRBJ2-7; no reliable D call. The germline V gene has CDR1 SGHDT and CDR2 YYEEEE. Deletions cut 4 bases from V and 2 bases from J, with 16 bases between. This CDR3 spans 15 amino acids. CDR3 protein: CASSPKSPSPYEQYF. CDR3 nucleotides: TGTGCCAGCAGCCCCAAGTCCCCGTCCCCCTACGAGCAGTACTTC.

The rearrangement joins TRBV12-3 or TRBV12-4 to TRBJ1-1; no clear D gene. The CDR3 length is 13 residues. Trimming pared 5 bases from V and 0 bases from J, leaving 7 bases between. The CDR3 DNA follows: TGTGCCAGCAGTGCAGATATGAACACTGAAGCTTTCTTT. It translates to CASSADMNTEAFF.

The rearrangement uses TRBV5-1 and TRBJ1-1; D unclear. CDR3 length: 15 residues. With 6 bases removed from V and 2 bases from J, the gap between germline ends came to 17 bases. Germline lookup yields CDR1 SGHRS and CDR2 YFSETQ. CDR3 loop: CASKRTAFFNTEAFF. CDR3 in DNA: TGCGCCAGCAAGAGGACTGCTTTCTTTAACACTGAAGCTTTCTTT.

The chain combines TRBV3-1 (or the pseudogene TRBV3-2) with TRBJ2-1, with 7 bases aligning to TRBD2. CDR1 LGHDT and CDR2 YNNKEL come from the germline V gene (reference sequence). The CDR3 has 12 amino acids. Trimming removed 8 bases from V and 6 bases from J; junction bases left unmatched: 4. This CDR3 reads CASSRLANEQFF. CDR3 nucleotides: TGTGCCAGCTCCCGACTAGCCAATGAGCAGTTCTTC.

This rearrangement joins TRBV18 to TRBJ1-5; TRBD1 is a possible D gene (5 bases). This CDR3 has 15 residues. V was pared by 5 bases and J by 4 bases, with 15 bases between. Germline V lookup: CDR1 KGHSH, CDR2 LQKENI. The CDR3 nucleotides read TGTGCCAGCTCAGCGACAGATCAGCGGAATCAGCCCCAGCATTTT. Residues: CASSATDQRNQPQHF.

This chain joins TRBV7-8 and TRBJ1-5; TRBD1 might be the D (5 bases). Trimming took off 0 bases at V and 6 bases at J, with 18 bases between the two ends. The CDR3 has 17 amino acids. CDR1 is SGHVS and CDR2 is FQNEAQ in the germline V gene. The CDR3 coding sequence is TGTGCCAGCAGCTTAGCAAAGAGTATCCAGGGACGTCAGCCCCAGCATTTT. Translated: CASSLAKSIQGRQPQHF.

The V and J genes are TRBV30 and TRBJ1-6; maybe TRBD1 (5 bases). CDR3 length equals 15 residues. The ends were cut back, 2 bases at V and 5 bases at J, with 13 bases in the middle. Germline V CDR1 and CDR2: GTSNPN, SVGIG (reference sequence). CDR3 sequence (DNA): TGTGCCTGGAGTTTGAGGGGTAGGAATAATTCACCCCTCCACTTT. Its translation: CAWSLRGRNNSPLHF.

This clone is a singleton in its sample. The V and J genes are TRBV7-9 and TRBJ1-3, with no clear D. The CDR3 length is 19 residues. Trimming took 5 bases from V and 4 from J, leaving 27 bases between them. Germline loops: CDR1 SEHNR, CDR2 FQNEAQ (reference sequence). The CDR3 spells CASSRGGTGSLEEGNTIYF. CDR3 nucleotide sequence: TGTGCCAGCAGCCGCGGTGGTACCGGGAGCCTGGAGGAGGGAAACACCATATATTTT.

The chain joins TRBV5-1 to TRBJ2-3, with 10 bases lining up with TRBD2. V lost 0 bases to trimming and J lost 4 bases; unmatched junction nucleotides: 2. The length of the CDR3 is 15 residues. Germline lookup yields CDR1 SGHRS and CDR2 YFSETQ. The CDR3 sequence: CASSLGTSGSDTQYF. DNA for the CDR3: TGCGCCAGCAGCTTGGGGACTAGCGGATCAGATACGCAGTATTTT.

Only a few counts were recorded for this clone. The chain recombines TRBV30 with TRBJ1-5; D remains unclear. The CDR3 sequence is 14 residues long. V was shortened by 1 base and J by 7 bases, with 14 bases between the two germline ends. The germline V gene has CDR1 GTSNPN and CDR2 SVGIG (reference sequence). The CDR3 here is CAWSGSVVLQPQHF. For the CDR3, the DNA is TGTGCCTGGAGTGGGTCCGTTGTTTTGCAGCCCCAGCATTTT.

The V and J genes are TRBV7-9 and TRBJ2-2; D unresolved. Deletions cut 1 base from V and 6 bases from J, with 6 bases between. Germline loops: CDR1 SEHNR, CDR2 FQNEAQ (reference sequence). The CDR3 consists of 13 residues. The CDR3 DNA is TGTGCCAGCAGCTTAGAGGGCCCCGGGGAGCTGTTTTTT. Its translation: CASSLEGPGELFF.

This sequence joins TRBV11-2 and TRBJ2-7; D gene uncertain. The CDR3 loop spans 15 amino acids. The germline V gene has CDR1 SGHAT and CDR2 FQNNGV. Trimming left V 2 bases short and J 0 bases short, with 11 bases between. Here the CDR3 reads CASSLTPGSSYEQYF. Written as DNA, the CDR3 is TGTGCCAGCAGCTTAACCCCAGGTTCCTCCTACGAGCAGTACTTC.

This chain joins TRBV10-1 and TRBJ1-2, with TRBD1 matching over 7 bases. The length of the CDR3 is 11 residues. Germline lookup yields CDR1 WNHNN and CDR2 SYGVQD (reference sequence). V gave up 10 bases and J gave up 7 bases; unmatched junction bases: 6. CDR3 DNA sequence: TGCGCCAACTCCAGGGGGGGTGGCTACACCTTC. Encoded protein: CANSRGGGYTF.

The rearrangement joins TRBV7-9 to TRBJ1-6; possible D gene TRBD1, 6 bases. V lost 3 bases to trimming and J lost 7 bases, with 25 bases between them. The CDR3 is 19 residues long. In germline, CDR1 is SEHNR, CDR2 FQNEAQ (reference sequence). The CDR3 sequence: CASSFLNWTEANLNSPLHF. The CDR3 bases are TGTGCCAGCAGCTTCCTCAATTGGACAGAGGCCAACCTAAATTCACCCCTCCACTTT.

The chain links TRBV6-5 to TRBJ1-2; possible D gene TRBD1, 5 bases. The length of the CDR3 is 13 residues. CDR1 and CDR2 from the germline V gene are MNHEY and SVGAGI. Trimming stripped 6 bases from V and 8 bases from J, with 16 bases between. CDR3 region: CASRSGRPGGYTF. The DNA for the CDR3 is TGTGCCAGCAGGTCGGGACGGCCAGGAGGCTACACCTTC.

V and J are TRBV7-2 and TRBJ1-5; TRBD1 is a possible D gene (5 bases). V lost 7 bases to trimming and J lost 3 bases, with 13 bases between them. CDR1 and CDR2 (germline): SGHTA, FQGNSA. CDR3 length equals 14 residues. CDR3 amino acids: CASTPDSNNQPQHF. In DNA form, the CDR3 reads TGTGCCAGCACCCCAGACAGTAACAATCAGCCCCAGCATTTT. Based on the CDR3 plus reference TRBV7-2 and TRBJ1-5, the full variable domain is GAGVSQSPSNKVTEKGKDVELRCDPISGHTALYWYRQSLGQGLEFLIYFQGNSAPDKSGLPSDRFSAERTGGSVSTLTIQRTQQEDSAVYLCASTPDSNNQPQHFGDGTRLSIL.

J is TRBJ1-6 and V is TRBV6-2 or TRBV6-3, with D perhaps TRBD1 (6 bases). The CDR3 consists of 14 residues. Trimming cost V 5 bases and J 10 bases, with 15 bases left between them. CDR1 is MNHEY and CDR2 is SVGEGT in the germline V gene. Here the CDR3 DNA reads TGTGCCAGCAGTGCCTCCGGGGGCCGGTCACCCCTCCACTTT. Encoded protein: CASSASGGRSPLHF.